Below, 9 T cell receptor beta chains from the same sample are listed, as sequenced in a study of T cell repertoires in cytomegalovirus infection. TCRdb called the reads again in MiXCR, with one record for every CDR3 protein. The sample carries approximately 190,000 distinct CDR3 sequences, 8% to 10% recorded once. Sample: PBMCs. These receptors were taken from a human donor in good health (CMV status not recorded). Some clones in this sample may be carry-over from other donors' samples.

This clonotype came up a few times. The chain links TRBV20-1 to TRBJ1-1; D unresolved. The CDR3 length is 11 residues. The germline gives CDR1 DFQATT, CDR2 SNEGSKA (reference sequence). Trimming took 3 bases from V and 1 from J, leaving 3 bases between them. CDR3 in amino acids: CSASPNTEAFF. CDR3 bases: TGCAGTGCTAGCCCGAACACTGAAGCTTTCTTT.

This clonotype was counted ten times or more. The chain is built from TRBV7-2 and TRBJ1-1; the D gene is possibly TRBD1 (6 bases). CDR3 length: 16 amino acids. Trimming took 5 bases from V and 5 from J, leaving 21 bases between them. CDR1 SGHTA and CDR2 FQGNSA come from the germline V gene. The CDR3 spells CASSPNAQTGLTEAFF. For the CDR3, the DNA is TGTGCCAGCAGCCCAAACGCACAAACAGGGTTGACTGAAGCTTTCTTT.

This clonotype was detected once. The chain has TRBV23-1 and TRBJ1-1; D not certain. TRBV23-1 belongs to the ORF category, with a function that is uncertain. With 4 bases removed from V and 1 base from J, the gap between germline ends came to 10 bases. The CDR3 spans 14 residues. CDR3 protein: CASSRLSENTEAFF. DNA of the CDR3: TGCGCCAGCAGTCGGCTCTCGGAGAACACTGAAGCTTTCTTT.

The V gene is TRBV18, the J gene TRBJ1-5; D uncertain. The CDR3 is made up of 14 amino acids. V was cut by 1 base and J by 3 bases, with 7 bases left in between. Germline CDR1 reads KGHSH; CDR2 reads LQKENI. The CDR3 spells CASSPQRDNQPQHF. The CDR3 region has the DNA TGTGCCAGCTCACCACAAAGGGACAATCAGCCCCAGCATTTT.

This clonotype occurred many times. The gene calls are TRBV20-1 and TRBJ2-7; 11 bases match TRBD2. The V segment lost 6 bases and the J segment 0 bases; nucleotides outside the gene matches: 4. Germline loops: CDR1 DFQATT, CDR2 SNEGSKA (reference sequence). The CDR3 totals 14 residues. CDR3 DNA sequence: TGCAGTGCCGGACTAGCGGGTGGCTCCTACGAGCAGTACTTC. Translating it yields CSAGLAGGSYEQYF.

J is TRBJ2-2 and V is TRBV10-3, with D unclear. CDR3 length equals 16 residues. Germline V lookup: CDR1 ENHRY, CDR2 SYGVKD. V was pared by 0 bases and J by 4 bases, with 12 bases between. CDR3 protein: CAISESKVVGTGELFF. The CDR3 DNA follows: TGTGCCATCAGTGAGTCGAAGGTGGTGGGCACCGGGGAGCTGTTTTTT.

This clonotype showed up many times. This sequence joins TRBV7-2 and TRBJ2-1; 9 bases are shared with TRBD2. CDR1 SGHTA and CDR2 FQGNSA come from the germline V gene. The CDR3 extends over 16 amino acids. The J segment lost 3 bases and the V segment lost 2 bases, leaving 5 bases of the junction unmatched. Written as DNA, the CDR3 is TGTGCCAGCAGCTTAAGGGCGGGGGGGCTCTACAATGAGCAGTTCTTC. Its translation is CASSLRAGGLYNEQFF.

The chain is built from TRBV28 and TRBJ2-2; the D gene is possibly TRBD2 (8 bases). Germline CDR1 and CDR2: MDHEN and SYDVKM. CDR3 size: 17 residues. V lost 4 bases and J lost 4, with 19 bases in between. CDR3 region: CASSSPGGAGGTGELFF. The CDR3 DNA is TGTGCCAGCAGTTCCCCAGGGGGTGCGGGGGGCACCGGGGAGCTGTTTTTT.

This clonotype was recorded many times. V is TRBV7-2 and J is TRBJ1-2; TRBD1 is a possible D gene (6 bases). Trimming cost V 5 bases and J 7 bases, with 17 bases left between them. CDR3 length: 14 amino acids. Germline V gene data show CDR1 as SGHTA and CDR2 as FQGNSA. The DNA for the CDR3 is TGTGCCAGCAGCAGAACTAACAGGGACTCTGGCTACACCTTC. Translated: CASSRTNRDSGYTF.